This passage covers 22 T cell receptor beta chains from one sample sequenced in a study of Graves' ophthalmopathy and Graves' hyperthyroidism. Amplifying from RNA transcripts, the study obtained TCR beta CDR3 regions. First-round RT-PCR with HTBI primers preceded a second-round multiplex PCR. TCRdb re-called the multiplex PCR reads with MiXCR, one entry per CDR3 protein. The sample includes roughly 400,000 distinct CDR3 sequences, approximately 18% of them seen just once. The sample taken for sequencing was peripheral blood. These receptors originate from an adult woman with stable Graves' hyperthyroidism.

In its sample, this clonotype was seen many times. The chain links TRBV10-2 to TRBJ2-7, with 7 bases that match TRBD2. The CDR3 extends over 14 amino acids. Germline CDR1 is WSHSY and CDR2 is SAAADI. J was trimmed by 4 bases and V by 5 bases; bases with no gene match: 8. The CDR3 DNA follows: TGCGCCAGCAGTCCCCGGCCCGGGGGGTACGAGCAGTACTTC. Translated, it gives CASSPRPGGYEQYF.

Ten or more counts support this clonotype. This sequence joins TRBV2 and TRBJ2-4; 10 nucleotides agree with TRBD1. The CDR3 is made up of 15 amino acids. Per the germline V gene, CDR1 is SNHLY and CDR2 is FYNNEI. V was clipped by 3 bases and J by 3 bases; unmatched bases: 2. For the CDR3, the DNA is TGTGCCAGCAGTGAGACAGGGGGCGGCAAAAACATTCAGTACTTC. It encodes CASSETGGGKNIQYF.

This clonotype was counted at least ten times. The rearrangement joins TRBV30 to TRBJ2-5; 7 bases match TRBD2. V lost 0 bases and J lost 2; bases outside the gene matches: 0. In germline, CDR1 is GTSNPN, CDR2 SVGIG (reference sequence). The CDR3 has 13 residues. The CDR3 sequence is CAWSVLAQETQYF. The CDR3 coding sequence is TGTGCCTGGAGTGTACTAGCGCAAGAGACCCAGTACTTC.

This sequence joins TRBV20-1 and TRBJ2-5, with TRBD2 matching over 8 bases. V lost 3 bases and J lost 4; bases outside the gene matches: 10. The CDR3 length is 15 residues. Germline V gene data show CDR1 as DFQATT and CDR2 as SNEGSKA (reference sequence). The DNA for the CDR3 is TGCAGTGCTAGTCTCCCAGCGGGGGTGGGAGAGACCCAGTACTTC. Its translation: CSASLPAGVGETQYF.

The V and J genes are TRBV10-3 and TRBJ2-7; possible D gene TRBD2, 6 bases. The CDR3 sequence is 13 residues long. V was trimmed by 8 bases and J by 0 bases, leaving 11 bases between them. Germline CDR1 ENHRY, CDR2 SYGVKD. In DNA, the CDR3 is TGTGCCATCGCGAGTAGCGGCTCCTACGAGCAGTACTTC. Translating gives CAIASSGSYEQYF.

Only a few counts were recorded for this clonotype. The gene calls are TRBV29-1 and TRBJ2-7; possible D gene TRBD1, 5 bases. The CDR3 length is 14 residues. CDR1 is SQVTM and CDR2 is ANQGSEA in the germline V gene. Trimming removed 7 bases from V and 0 bases from J, with 16 bases in between. The CDR3 DNA follows: TGCAGCGCAACCCCGACAGAGACCTCCTACGAGCAGTACTTC. Translating it yields CSATPTETSYEQYF.

This clonotype was seen ten or more times. The rearrangement joins TRBV2 to TRBJ2-7, with 8 nucleotides matching TRBD2. The CDR3 length is 17 residues. The V gene's germline CDR1 is SNHLY and CDR2 FYNNEI. The trim removed 4 bases at V and 2 bases at J, leaving 13 bases unmatched. The CDR3 is CASSAEAIGGDAYEQYF. DNA of the CDR3: TGTGCCAGCAGTGCCGAAGCCATCGGGGGGGACGCCTACGAGCAGTACTTC. The full variable domain, its missing parts supplied by reference TRBV2 and TRBJ2-7, is EPEVTQTPSHQVTQMGQEVILRCVPISNHLYFYWYRQILGQKVEFLVSFYNNEISEKSEIFDDQFSVERPDGSNFTLKIRSTKLEDSAMYFCASSAEAIGGDAYEQYFGPGTRLTVT.

This clonotype was seen ten or more times. This chain connects TRBV2 to TRBJ2-7, with TRBD2 matching over 8 bases. Losses at the gene ends were 6 bases for V and 1 base for J; bases not matched to a gene: 11. Germline values: CDR1 SNHLY, CDR2 FYNNEI. The CDR3 contains 16 residues. In DNA form, the CDR3 reads TGTGCCAGCAGCACGAGGGGCACTAGCGGTTCCTACGAGCAGTACTTC. Encoded protein: CASSTRGTSGSYEQYF.

This clonotype was picked up many times. The chain joins TRBV6-2 or TRBV6-3 to TRBJ1-5; maybe TRBD1 (6 bases). Trimming shortened V by 5 bases and J by 7 bases, and 12 bases separated the two germline ends. The CDR3 is 13 residues long. Germline-derived CDR1 and CDR2 are MNHEY and SVGEGT. The CDR3 loop reads CASSRGGQQPQHF. The CDR3 nucleotides are TGTGCCAGCAGTCGAGGCGGACAGCAGCCCCAGCATTTT.

The rearrangement uses TRBV12-3 or TRBV12-4 and TRBJ1-1, with D possibly TRBD1 on 6 matching bases. The CDR3 is 17 amino acids. Deletions cut 6 bases from V and 1 base from J, with 21 bases between. As DNA, the CDR3 is TGTGCCAGCAGCGACGGGGGGCGCGGGTATGGGAACACTGAAGCTTTCTTT. Translated, it gives CASSDGGRGYGNTEAFF.

In its sample, this clonotype was seen many times. The V and J genes are TRBV28 and TRBJ2-7, with 8 nucleotides matching TRBD1. Germline V gives CDR1 MDHEN, CDR2 SYDVKM. The CDR3 contains 14 residues. The ends lost 3 bases at V and 3 bases at J; junction bases unmatched: 4. Here the CDR3 reads CASSFTDRGYEQYF. Here the CDR3 DNA reads TGTGCCAGCAGTTTTACCGACAGGGGCTACGAGCAGTACTTC.

This clonotype was observed a single time. The gene calls are TRBV11-2 and TRBJ2-5; no clear D. CDR1 and CDR2 (germline): SGHAT, FQNNGV. This CDR3 has 15 amino acids. V lost 7 bases, J lost 2 bases, and 17 bases lay in between. The CDR3 is CASTRRRAQQETQYF. As DNA, the CDR3 is TGTGCCAGCACCCGAAGAAGGGCGCAGCAAGAGACCCAGTACTTC.

In its sample, this clonotype was seen many times. The genes are TRBV4-3 and TRBJ2-5; maybe TRBD2 (6 bases). This CDR3 is built from 15 residues. V was trimmed by 0 bases and J by 7 bases, leaving 15 bases between them. Germline V gene data show CDR1 as LGHNA and CDR2 as YSLEER. The CDR3 here is CASSQDRGGVGTQYF. The CDR3 DNA is TGCGCCAGCAGCCAAGATCGCGGAGGGGTGGGGACCCAGTACTTC.

This clonotype showed up many times. The chain couples TRBV5-1 to TRBJ1-1, with D unresolved. This CDR3 region has 15 residues. V lost 0 bases and J 1 base, leaving 10 bases between the germline ends. Germline V CDR1 and CDR2: SGHRS, YFSETQ. CDR3 nucleotide sequence: TGCGCCAGCAGCTTGGTCGGCAGCTGGAACACTGAAGCTTTCTTT. Translation gives CASSLVGSWNTEAFF.

The chain employs TRBV6-5 and TRBJ1-2; a possible D gene is TRBD1 (6 bases). The CDR3 totals 17 residues. In germline, CDR1 is MNHEY, CDR2 SVGAGI. The V gene lost 0 bases and the J gene lost 2 bases, with 16 bases spanning the gap. The CDR3 sequence: CASSYSSGGGVNYGYTF. CDR3 DNA sequence: TGTGCCAGCAGTTACTCGAGTGGGGGCGGAGTGAACTATGGCTACACCTTC.

This clonotype was seen at least ten times. The gene calls are TRBV6-1 and TRBJ2-5; no reliable D call. CDR1 and CDR2 from the germline V gene are MNHNS and SASEGT. The V end lost 7 bases, the J end lost 4 bases, and 16 bases lay between the germline ends. The CDR3 spans 14 residues. The CDR3 region has the DNA TGTGCCAGCATTCCAGGATCCCTGAGAGAGACCCAGTACTTC. Amino acid sequence: CASIPGSLRETQYF.

The sample holds a few counts of this clonotype. The V and J genes are TRBV7-9 and TRBJ2-7; TRBD1 might be the D (6 bases). Trimming removed 5 bases at V and 6 bases at J, with 14 bases between. The CDR3 extends over 13 amino acids. CDR1 and CDR2 (germline): SEHNR, FQNEAQ (reference sequence). CDR3 sequence reads: CASSEYQGSEQYF. The CDR3 coding sequence is TGTGCCAGCAGCGAGTACCAGGGGTCCGAGCAGTACTTC.

This clonotype was counted ten times or more. A read error may explain this, as a much larger clone is one base away. The V call is TRBV6-2 or TRBV6-3, the J call TRBJ2-5; TRBD2 aligns across 8 bases. V lost 5 bases and J lost 4; bases outside the gene matches: 6. Germline loops: CDR1 MNHEY, CDR2 SVGEGT. The CDR3 extends over 14 amino acids. CDR3 sequence (DNA): TGTGCCAGCAGTCCCACCCTAGCGGGAGAGACCCAGTACTTC. Protein: CASSPTLAGETQYF.

This clonotype was observed many times. V usage is TRBV5-1 and J usage is TRBJ1-1; D may be TRBD1 (5 bases). Germline V gene sequence: CDR1 SGHRS, CDR2 YFSETQ. The V and J ends lost 0 bases and 10 bases respectively, with 22 bases between them. The CDR3 consists of 16 residues. This CDR3 is CASSLESPSGDRGAFF. CDR3 in DNA: TGCGCCAGCAGCTTGGAATCCCCCTCGGGTGACAGAGGAGCTTTCTTT.

The V and J genes are TRBV15 and TRBJ1-1; D possibly corresponds to TRBD1 (5 bases). The CDR3 totals 16 residues. Germline V gene data show CDR1 as LNHNV and CDR2 as YYDKDF (reference sequence). Trimming left V 0 bases short and J 4 bases short, with 15 bases between. This chain's CDR3 is CATSRDQGHTGTEAFF. The CDR3 bases are TGTGCCACCAGCAGAGATCAGGGTCACACAGGCACTGAAGCTTTCTTT.

Ten or more counts support this clonotype. V and J are TRBV30 and TRBJ2-7, with 11 nucleotides matching TRBD2. The CDR3 covers 16 residues. V gave up 2 bases and J gave up 3 bases; unmatched junction bases: 9. The germline V gene encodes CDR1 GTSNPN and CDR2 SVGIG (reference sequence). The chain's CDR3 is CAWSSHPTSGVYEQYF. CDR3 coding DNA: TGTGCCTGGAGTTCACACCCGACTAGCGGGGTCTACGAGCAGTACTTC.

This clonotype was detected a few times. The V gene is TRBV7-2, the J gene TRBJ1-1, with a possible D match to TRBD1 (6 bases). This CDR3 has 15 amino acids. Germline V gives CDR1 SGHTA, CDR2 FQGNSA. Trimming removed 3 bases from V and 1 base from J, with 12 bases in between. The CDR3 nucleotides are TGTGCCAGCAGCTTGACTTCAGGGGCGAACACTGAAGCTTTCTTT. It yields the protein CASSLTSGANTEAFF.